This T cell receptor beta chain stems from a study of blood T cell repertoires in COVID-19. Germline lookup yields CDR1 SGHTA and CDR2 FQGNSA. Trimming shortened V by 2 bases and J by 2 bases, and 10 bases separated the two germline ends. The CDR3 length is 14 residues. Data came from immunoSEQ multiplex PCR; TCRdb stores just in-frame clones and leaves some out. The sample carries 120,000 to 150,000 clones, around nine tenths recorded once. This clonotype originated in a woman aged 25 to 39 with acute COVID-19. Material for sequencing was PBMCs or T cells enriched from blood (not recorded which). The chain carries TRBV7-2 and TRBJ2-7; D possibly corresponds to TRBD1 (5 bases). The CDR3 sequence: CASSLNKGPYEQYF. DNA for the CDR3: TGTGCCAGCAGCTTAAACAAGGGGCCCTACGAGCAGTACTTC.